A selection of T cell receptor beta chains follows, all from one sample in a study of OX40 agonist ivuxolimab in advanced cancers. Sequenced by immunoSEQ multiplex PCR; TCRdb stores in-frame clones only, minus some. The table records around 10,000 clones, approximately 79% of them present only once. Sequences were derived from CD4+ or CD8+ T cells sorted from blood, sampled in a trial of the OX40 agonist ivuxolimab. These receptors all stem from an adult with an advanced solid tumor such as melanoma, head and neck, liver or kidney cancer. The CDR3 runs from the conserved cysteine through the conserved F or W. Fields, in order: D gene, J gene, V gene, CDR3 protein, CDR3 DNA. D genes are given only for firm matches.

d_call: -
j_call: TRBJ1-4
v_call: TRBV23-1
cdr3_aa: CASSLRAGNEKLFF
cdr3_nt: TGCGCCAGCAGCCTAAGGGCCGGCAATGAAAAACTGTTTTTT

d_call: TRBD2
j_call: TRBJ2-4
v_call: TRBV28
cdr3_aa: CASRRAGGGNIQYF
cdr3_nt: TGTGCCAGCAGGCGGGCGGGGGGGGGAAACATTCAGTACTTC

d_call: TRBD2
j_call: TRBJ2-2
v_call: TRBV5-4
cdr3_aa: CASSWGGRGGAGELFF
cdr3_nt: TGTGCCAGCAGCTGGGGCGGGCGGGGGGGCGCCGGGGAGCTGTTTTTT

d_call: -
j_call: TRBJ1-1
v_call: TRBV20-1
cdr3_aa: CSVDTDFEAFF
cdr3_nt: TGCAGTGTTGATACGGACTTCGAAGCTTTCTTT

d_call: -
j_call: TRBJ2-5
v_call: TRBV29-1
cdr3_aa: CSVHSPTVGETQYF
cdr3_nt: TGCAGCGTCCACAGCCCGACAGTTGGAGAGACCCAGTACTTC

d_call: TRBD1
j_call: TRBJ2-7
v_call: TRBV10-1
cdr3_aa: CASSSGQGYEQYF
cdr3_nt: TGCGCCAGCAGTTCGGGACAGGGGTACGAGCAGTACTTC

d_call: -
j_call: TRBJ2-1
v_call: TRBV19
cdr3_aa: CASSISLARTYNEQFF
cdr3_nt: TGTGCCAGTAGTATAAGTCTAGCGAGGACCTACAATGAGCAGTTCTTC

d_call: -
j_call: TRBJ2-7
v_call: TRBV7-2
cdr3_aa: CASSLSRDGYEQYF
cdr3_nt: TGTGCCAGCAGCTTAAGCAGGGACGGCTACGAGCAGTACTTC

d_call: TRBD1
j_call: TRBJ1-6
v_call: TRBV5-1
cdr3_aa: CASSLGQGARPLHF
cdr3_nt: TGCGCCAGCAGCCTCGGGCAGGGGGCGCGACCCCTCCACTTT

d_call: TRBD2
j_call: TRBJ2-5
v_call: TRBV7-3
cdr3_aa: CASSLSGGMRETQYF
cdr3_nt: TGTGCCAGCAGCCTGAGCGGGGGTATGAGGGAGACCCAGTACTTC

d_call: -
j_call: TRBJ1-1
v_call: TRBV5-6
cdr3_aa: CASSFLTGNTEAFF
cdr3_nt: TGTGCCAGCAGCTTCTTGACGGGGAACACTGAAGCTTTCTTT

d_call: -
j_call: TRBJ2-7
v_call: TRBV6-6
cdr3_aa: CASSYSVYEQYF
cdr3_nt: TGTGCCAGCAGTTACTCGGTCTACGAGCAGTACTTC